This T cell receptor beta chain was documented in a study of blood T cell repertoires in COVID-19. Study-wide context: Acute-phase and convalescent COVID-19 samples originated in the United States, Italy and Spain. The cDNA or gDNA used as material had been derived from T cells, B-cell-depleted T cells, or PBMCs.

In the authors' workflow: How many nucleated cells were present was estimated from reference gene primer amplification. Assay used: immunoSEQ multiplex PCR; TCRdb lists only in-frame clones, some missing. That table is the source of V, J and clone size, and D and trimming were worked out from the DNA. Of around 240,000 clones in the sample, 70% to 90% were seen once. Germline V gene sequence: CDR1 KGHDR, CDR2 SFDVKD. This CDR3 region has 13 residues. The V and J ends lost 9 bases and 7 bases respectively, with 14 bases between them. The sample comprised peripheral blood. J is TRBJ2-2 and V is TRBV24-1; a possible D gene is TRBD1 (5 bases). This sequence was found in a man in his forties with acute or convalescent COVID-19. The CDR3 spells CATQDQGIGELFF. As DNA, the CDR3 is TGTGCCACCCAAGACCAGGGCATCGGGGAGCTGTTTTTT.